This entry concerns a single T cell receptor (beta chain). Its antigen is not identified. This PCR relied on a set of 60 Vbeta primers and 13 Jbeta primers. Here immunoSEQ multiplex PCR was the method, and the copy in TCRdb shows in-frame clones only, minus some. Among approximately 170,000 clones listed, roughly 80% were seen once. This sample is drawn from a study of cytomegalovirus exposure and HLA in healthy donors. Findings and limits, study-wide: Most of the CMV-associated TCR beta chains (in a later analysis) appeared to be HLA-restricted. Published work reported that the classifier diagnosed cytomegalovirus status with high specificity and sensitivity. Immune exposure was documented only through CMV serostatus.

Sequences were obtained from PBMCs. The receptor's source is a man aged 45-65 years in good health and CMV-seropositive.

CDR3 in amino acids: CASSPPGLAGGVSTDEQFF. In DNA, the CDR3 is TGTGCCAGCTCACCACCGGGACTAGCGGGAGGTGTTTCTACGGATGAGCAGTTCTTC. This chain uses TRBV18 with TRBJ2-1, with 15 bases fitting TRBD2. Germline-derived CDR1 and CDR2 are KGHSH and LQKENI. The V segment lost 0 bases and the J segment 8 bases; nucleotides outside the gene matches: 11. There are 19 residues in the CDR3.